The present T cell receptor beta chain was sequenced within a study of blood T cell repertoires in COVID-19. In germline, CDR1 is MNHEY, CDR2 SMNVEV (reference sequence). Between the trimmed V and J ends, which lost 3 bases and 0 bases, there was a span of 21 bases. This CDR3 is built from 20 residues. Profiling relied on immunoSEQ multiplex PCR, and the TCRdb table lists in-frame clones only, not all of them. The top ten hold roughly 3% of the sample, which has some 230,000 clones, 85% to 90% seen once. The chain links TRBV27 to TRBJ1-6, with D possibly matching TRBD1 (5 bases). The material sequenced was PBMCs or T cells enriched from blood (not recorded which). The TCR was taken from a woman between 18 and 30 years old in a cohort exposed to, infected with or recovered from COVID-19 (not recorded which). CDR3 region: CASSFLAGPLRSSYNSPLHF. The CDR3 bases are TGTGCCAGCAGTTTTTTAGCGGGACCCCTTAGGAGCTCCTATAATTCACCCCTCCACTTT.